The sequence of this TCR beta chain was determined in a study of T cell repertoires in cytomegalovirus infection. The ends were cut back, 6 bases at V and 0 bases at J, with 12 bases in the middle. The CDR3 extends over 15 amino acids. The germline V gene has CDR1 KGHSH and CDR2 LQKENI. Via MiXCR, TCRdb re-called the reads, giving one row per CDR3 protein. The table lists 130,000 or so distinct CDR3 sequences, about 6.1% of them singletons, with approximately 19% in the top ten. Study-wide results and caveats: HLA-C-restricted CMV clonotypes gave the most frequent clonotype in two of eight donors.

A few counts support this clonotype. Its target is not known. The rearrangement uses TRBV18 and TRBJ1-3, with D perhaps matching TRBD1 (5 bases). Sequenced input: PBMCs. The clonotype comes from a human donor in good health (CMV status not recorded). Some clones in this sample may be carry-over from other donors' samples. The CDR3 DNA is TGTGCCAGCTCTCATGGGGACCTCTCTGGAAACACCATATATTTT. It translates to CASSHGDLSGNTIYF.